This entry lists 22 T cell receptor beta chains sequenced from one sample in a study of T-cell reconstitution after alpha-beta-depleted transplantation in children. Preparation of the TCRbeta library involved a method that used unique molecular identifiers. TCRdb processed the PCR reads anew with MiXCR; each CDR3 protein has one entry. The table shows 45,000 to 60,000 distinct CDR3 sequences, with roughly 52% occurring only once. The input for sequencing was peripheral blood, taken before TCRalphabeta/CD19-depleted stem cell transplant. All receptors come from a boy less than two years old with SCID, due to receive a stem cell transplant.

This clonotype was detected a few times. The rearrangement links TRBV18 to TRBJ1-6; possible D gene TRBD1, 6 bases. Trimming pared 6 bases from V and 9 bases from J, leaving 15 bases between. Germline assignment: CDR1 KGHSH and CDR2 LQKENI. The CDR3 is 14 amino acids. CDR3 in DNA: TGTGCCAGCTCCTTCGAAGGGGGGCGTTCACCCCTCCACTTT. It encodes CASSFEGGRSPLHF.

The table lists this clonotype with a count of one. V and J are TRBV11-2 and TRBJ2-2, with D unclear. There are 13 residues in the CDR3. Trimming removed 7 bases at V and 1 base at J, with 7 bases between. Germline CDR1 is SGHAT and CDR2 is FQNNGV. Written as DNA, the CDR3 is TGTGCCAGCATAGGCGTGAACACCGGGGAGCTGTTTTTT. Protein sequence: CASIGVNTGELFF.

Turning to this clonotype: The junction departs from the called germline gene at one end, perhaps through a read error. The V gene is TRBV9, the J gene TRBJ2-1; 7 nucleotides match TRBD1. Per the germline V gene, CDR1 is SGDLS and CDR2 is YYNGEE. This CDR3 contains 14 residues. The CDR3 loop reads CASSVGGRAEEQFF. The CDR3 DNA sequence: TGTGCAAGCAGCGTAGGGGGCAGAGCCGAAGAGCAGTTCTTC.

V usage is TRBV18 and J usage is TRBJ2-1, with 7 positions matching TRBD1. After removal of 5 bases from V and 5 bases from J, the junction contained 3 bases not matched to a gene. Germline CDR1 is KGHSH and CDR2 is LQKENI. The CDR3 sequence is 13 residues long. In nucleotides, the CDR3 is TGTGCCAGCTCAGCTGACAGGGACAATGAGCAGTTCTTC. This gives the protein CASSADRDNEQFF.

Many counts were recorded for this clonotype. The CDR3 is CASSLSRDINYGYTF. For the CDR3, the DNA is TGTGCCAGCAGTTTGTCCCGGGACATTAACTATGGCTACACCTTC. The genes are TRBV11-2 and TRBJ1-2, with a possible D match to TRBD1 (6 bases). This CDR3 has 15 amino acids. Germline CDR1 SGHAT, CDR2 FQNNGV. V was trimmed by 6 bases and J by 1 base, leaving 15 bases between them.

This clonotype was found a few times. The rearrangement joins TRBV29-1 to TRBJ1-2; 9 nucleotides match TRBD1. Germline CDR1 reads SQVTM; CDR2 reads ANQGSEA. J gave up 8 bases and V 4 bases, and 2 bases lay outside the gene matches. The CDR3 extends over 11 amino acids. CDR3: CSVGGQGGYTF. The DNA for the CDR3 is TGCAGCGTTGGCGGACAGGGGGGCTACACCTTC.

This clonotype has only a few counts. The rearrangement joins TRBV20-1 to TRBJ2-5; no clear D gene. Germline V CDR1 and CDR2: DFQATT, SNEGSKA (reference sequence). Trimming removed 3 bases at V and 2 bases at J, with 10 bases between. This CDR3 is 13 amino acids long. The chain's CDR3 is CSASGLLQETQYF. DNA of the CDR3: TGCAGTGCTAGCGGGCTGTTACAAGAGACCCAGTACTTC.

V usage is TRBV7-2 and J usage is TRBJ1-1, with D uncertain. The CDR3 consists of 13 residues. The V gene's germline CDR1 is SGHTA and CDR2 FQGNSA. The germline V and J ends were trimmed by 5 bases and 3 bases, with 10 bases remaining between them. The CDR3 is CASSLLGYTEAFF. The CDR3 DNA follows: TGTGCCAGCAGCCTACTAGGGTACACTGAAGCTTTCTTT.

The V and J genes are TRBV6-4 and TRBJ2-1, with 13 positions matching TRBD2. Germline V gene data show CDR1 as MRHNA and CDR2 as SNTAGT. The length of the CDR3 is 15 residues. V shed 5 bases and J 9 bases; nucleotides not matched to a gene: 7. CDR3 loop: CASSPTSGGAGEQFF. The CDR3, as DNA: TGTGCCAGCAGTCCCACTAGCGGGGGGGCCGGTGAGCAGTTCTTC.

The sample holds many counts of this clonotype. The rearrangement links TRBV29-1 to TRBJ2-5, with 8 bases lining up with TRBD2. The germline V gene encodes CDR1 SQVTM and CDR2 ANQGSEA. The CDR3 length is 16 residues. V shed 0 bases and J 0 bases; nucleotides not matched to a gene: 6. As DNA, the CDR3 is TGCAGCGTTGAAGATCCCAGCGGGGGATACCAAGAGACCCAGTACTTC. It translates to CSVEDPSGGYQETQYF.

J is TRBJ2-5 and V is TRBV13, with 9 bases aligning to TRBD1. There are 14 residues in the CDR3. Germline lookup yields CDR1 PRHDT and CDR2 FYEKMQ (reference sequence). The junction had 6 bases not matched to a gene; V was cut back by 5 bases and J by 5 bases. In DNA, the CDR3 is TGTGCCAGCAGCACAGGGGGCGTGCGGGAGACCCAGTACTTC. Protein sequence: CASSTGGVRETQYF.

The V gene is TRBV5-6, the J gene TRBJ2-1; 9 bases align to TRBD2. The CDR3 has 18 residues. Trimming at V came to 4 bases and at J to 6 bases, leaving 17 bases not matched to a gene. The germline V gene encodes CDR1 SGHDT and CDR2 YYEEEE. The CDR3 here is CASSPTTLRGGSGNEQFF. The CDR3 coding sequence is TGTGCCAGCAGCCCCACCACTTTGCGGGGGGGCTCTGGCAATGAGCAGTTCTTC.

This clonotype was seen only a few times. The rearrangement links TRBV5-6 to TRBJ2-1; D is unresolved. The CDR3 extends over 14 amino acids. V lost 2 bases and J 4 bases, leaving 10 bases between the germline ends. CDR1 and CDR2 from the germline V gene are SGHDT and YYEEEE. CDR3 amino acids: CASSLINTYNEQFF. CDR3 DNA sequence: TGTGCCAGCAGCTTAATTAACACGTACAATGAGCAGTTCTTC.

Ten or more counts support this clonotype. This chain uses TRBV4-1 with TRBJ2-1; D ambiguous. Deletions cut 0 bases from V and 10 bases from J, with 13 bases between. Germline CDR1 is MGHRA and CDR2 is YSYEKL. The CDR3 runs 14 residues. Written as DNA, the CDR3 is TGCGCCAGCAGCCAAGATAGGGCACCAAGCGAGCAGTTCTTC. Its translation is CASSQDRAPSEQFF.

The chain links TRBV5-1 to TRBJ2-2; TRBD2 agrees at 14 bases. The CDR3 runs to 15 residues. The V gene's germline CDR1 is SGHRS and CDR2 YFSETQ. V shed 4 bases and J 9 bases; nucleotides not matched to a gene: 5. The chain's CDR3 is CASSPGTSGSRELFF. In nucleotides, the CDR3 is TGCGCCAGCAGCCCCGGGACTAGCGGGAGCCGGGAGCTGTTTTTT.

The chain has TRBV20-1 and TRBJ1-4, with no clear D. The germline V and J ends were trimmed by 2 bases and 0 bases, with 10 bases remaining between them. The CDR3 runs to 15 residues. Germline V gene data show CDR1 as DFQATT and CDR2 as SNEGSKA (reference sequence). This chain's CDR3 is CSARFPGATNEKLFF. CDR3 nucleotides: TGCAGTGCTAGATTTCCGGGAGCAACTAATGAAAAACTGTTTTTT.

Only a few counts were recorded for this clonotype. The genes are TRBV5-1 and TRBJ1-1; TRBD1 is a possible D gene (6 bases). The germline CDR1 and CDR2 sequences are SGHRS and YFSETQ. Trimming took 0 bases from V and 0 from J, leaving 9 bases between them. This CDR3 is built from 15 residues. The CDR3, as DNA: TGCGCCAGCAGCTTGGACAGGGTCCTGAACACTGAAGCTTTCTTT. This encodes CASSLDRVLNTEAFF.

The chain has TRBV7-2 and TRBJ1-2; D not resolved. V was pared by 8 bases and J by 0 bases, with 16 bases between. The CDR3 length is 15 residues. The germline CDR1 and CDR2 sequences are SGHTA and FQGNSA. The CDR3 DNA reads as TGTGCCAGCGAAACGCAGGCTTCCTCTAACTATGGCTACACCTTC. Its protein is CASETQASSNYGYTF.

Written as DNA, the CDR3 is TGCGCCAGCAGCTTGATCCAGGGCCCCAATCAGCCCCAGCATTTT. Its protein product is CASSLIQGPNQPQHF. The V call is TRBV5-1, the J call TRBJ1-5; maybe TRBD1 (5 bases). V was trimmed by 1 base and J by 3 bases, leaving 11 bases between them. Germline assignment: CDR1 SGHRS and CDR2 YFSETQ. The CDR3 runs 15 residues.

This clonotype appeared a single time. This chain joins TRBV13 and TRBJ1-3; D is unresolved. The germline V gene has CDR1 PRHDT and CDR2 FYEKMQ (reference sequence). The V end was cut by 4 bases, the J end by 0 bases, with 19 bases between. The CDR3 sequence is 18 residues long. CDR3 sequence: CASSSLTQVESSGNTIYF. For the CDR3, the DNA is TGTGCCAGCAGCTCCCTCACCCAGGTCGAGAGCTCTGGAAACACCATATATTTT. Variable domain in full (rest from reference TRBV13 and TRBJ1-3): AAGVIQSPRHLIKEKRETATLKCYPIPRHDTVYWYQQGPGQDPQFLISFYEKMQSDKGSIPDRFSAQQFSDYHSELNMSSLELGDSALYFCASSSLTQVESSGNTIYFGEGSWLTVV.

The rearrangement links TRBV5-1 to TRBJ2-1; 7 bases are a match to TRBD1. The CDR3 covers 15 residues. The V gene's germline CDR1 is SGHRS and CDR2 YFSETQ. V was clipped by 7 bases and J by 8 bases; unmatched bases: 15. The CDR3 region has the DNA TGCGCCAGCCGAGGGTCCGGGACAGAGGTCCATGAGCAGTTCTTC. Protein: CASRGSGTEVHEQFF.

A single count supports this clonotype. The junction departs from germline at one end; a sequencing error may be responsible. V and J are TRBV7-9 and TRBJ2-1; D remains ambiguous. The CDR3 extends over 13 amino acids. Germline V gene lookup returns CDR1 SEHNR and CDR2 FQNEAQ (reference sequence). The CDR3 nucleotides read TGCGCCAGCAGCCATCTACGGAGTAATGAGCAGTTCTTC. Translated: CASSHLRSNEQFF.